One and the same sample provided the 27 T cell receptor beta chains below, sequenced in a study of T cells in Graves' hyperthyroidism and ophthalmopathy. RNA transcripts provided the source from which TCR beta CDR3 regions were amplified. HTBI primers drove first-round RT-PCR of the TCR CDR3. TCRdb called the multiplex PCR reads again in MiXCR, with one record for every CDR3 protein. The data contain some 500,000 distinct CDR3 sequences, roughly a sixth of them seen just once; the ten biggest clones take up around 32%. The material sequenced was blood. The receptors were gathered from a woman between 25 and 40 years old with Graves' ophthalmopathy.

The chain uses TRBV5-1 and TRBJ1-2; 7 positions agree with TRBD1. Germline V gives CDR1 SGHRS, CDR2 YFSETQ. V shed 0 bases and J 7 bases; nucleotides not matched to a gene: 9. CDR3 length: 15 amino acids. CDR3 sequence reads: CASSLGSGQSAGYTF. The DNA for the CDR3 is TGCGCCAGCAGCTTGGGGTCGGGACAGAGCGCTGGCTACACCTTC.

This clonotype was seen many times. The chain links TRBV3-1 to TRBJ2-7, with D possibly being TRBD2 (6 bases). V lost 1 base and J lost 4, with 14 bases in between. This CDR3 region has 15 residues. Germline lookup yields CDR1 LGHDT and CDR2 YNNKEL (reference sequence). DNA of the CDR3: TGTGCCAGCAGCCAAGGGAGCTCCGGGGGATACGAGCAGTACTTC. Protein sequence: CASSQGSSGGYEQYF.

This clonotype was detected many times. The genes are TRBV5-1 and TRBJ1-6; D gene unclear. V lost 4 bases and J lost 9, with 14 bases in between. This CDR3 has 14 residues. Germline lookup yields CDR1 SGHRS and CDR2 YFSETQ. CDR3: CASSPELGISPLHF. CDR3 DNA sequence: TGCGCCAGCAGCCCTGAGTTGGGGATTTCACCCCTCCACTTT.

This sequence joins TRBV5-6 and TRBJ1-2, with 7 bases fitting TRBD1. Per the germline V gene, CDR1 is SGHDT and CDR2 is YYEEEE. The CDR3 extends over 13 amino acids. V lost 4 bases to trimming and J lost 4 bases; unmatched junction nucleotides: 4. The CDR3 loop reads CASSLRDSYGYTF. The CDR3 DNA is TGTGCCAGCAGCCTCCGGGACAGCTATGGCTACACCTTC.

The V and J genes are TRBV6-2 or TRBV6-3 and TRBJ2-1; possible D gene TRBD1, 6 bases. V was clipped by 5 bases and J by 8 bases, with 10 bases between them. Germline V CDR1 and CDR2: MNHEY, SVGEGT. This CDR3 spans 12 amino acids. The CDR3 region is CASSPHRDEQFF. The CDR3 DNA sequence: TGTGCCAGCAGTCCACACAGGGATGAGCAGTTCTTC.

The chain employs TRBV9 and TRBJ1-2; 7 bases are shared with TRBD1. Germline V gene data show CDR1 as SGDLS and CDR2 as YYNGEE. The CDR3 totals 15 residues. Unmatched junction bases numbered 11, after V lost 3 bases and J lost 6 bases. CDR3 sequence: CASSASGQVGDGYTF. The CDR3 DNA sequence: TGTGCCAGCAGCGCCTCCGGACAGGTTGGGGATGGCTACACCTTC.

This clonotype came up a few times. The J gene is TRBJ2-7, the V gene TRBV12-3 or TRBV12-4; D call uncertain. V lost 6 bases and J lost 2, with 8 bases in between. This CDR3 is built from 12 residues. In DNA form, the CDR3 reads TGTGCCAGCAGGGAAAACACCTACGAGCAGTACTTC. This codes for CASRENTYEQYF.

This clonotype was picked up many times. This rearrangement joins TRBV6-1 to TRBJ2-6; D perhaps matches TRBD1 (6 bases). The CDR3 is made up of 17 amino acids. The germline V gene has CDR1 MNHNS and CDR2 SASEGT. Trimming left V 2 bases short and J 2 bases short, with 13 bases between. The CDR3 here is CASSEQGLVAGANVLTF. The CDR3 DNA reads as TGTGCCAGCAGTGAACAGGGGTTAGTTGCTGGGGCCAACGTCCTGACTTTC.

This clonotype has a count of ten or more. This chain links TRBV5-5 with TRBJ1-5; D is uncertain. V lost 0 bases, J lost 4 bases, and 8 bases lay in between. The CDR3 loop spans 14 amino acids. CDR1 and CDR2 (germline): SGHKS, YYEKEE (reference sequence). CDR3 sequence: CASSLVAVNQPQHF. CDR3 nucleotide sequence: TGTGCCAGCAGCTTGGTAGCGGTTAATCAGCCCCAGCATTTT. Full variable domain (remainder filled in from reference TRBV5-5 and TRBJ1-5): DAGVTQSPTHLIKTRGQQVTLRCSPISGHKSVSWYQQVLGQGPQFIFQYYEKEERGRGNFPDRFSARQFPNYSSELNVNALLLGDSALYLCASSLVAVNQPQHFGDGTRLSIL.

There are a few counts of this clonotype. This rearrangement joins TRBV9 to TRBJ2-1; D possibly corresponds to TRBD2 (7 bases). Germline V gene data show CDR1 as SGDLS and CDR2 as YYNGEE. The CDR3 length is 15 residues. V lost 4 bases and J lost 5, with 16 bases in between. The chain's CDR3 is CASSPHQGRDNEQFF. CDR3 nucleotide sequence: TGTGCCAGCAGCCCACATCAGGGGAGGGACAATGAGCAGTTCTTC. The whole variable domain, remainder taken from reference TRBV9 and TRBJ2-1, is DSGVTQTPKHLITATGQRVTLRCSPRSGDLSVYWYQQSLDQGLQFLIQYYNGEERAKGNILERFSAQQFPDLHSELNLSSLELGDSALYFCASSPHQGRDNEQFFGPGTRLTVL.

At least ten counts were recorded for this clonotype. The V gene is TRBV20-1, the J gene TRBJ2-4, with no clear D. V lost 3 bases, J lost 6 bases, and 6 bases lay in between. Germline assignment: CDR1 DFQATT and CDR2 SNEGSKA (reference sequence). CDR3 length: 11 amino acids. The CDR3 sequence: CSASFSNIQYF. Written as DNA, the CDR3 is TGCAGTGCTAGTTTCTCAAACATTCAGTACTTC.

V and J are TRBV27 and TRBJ2-6; D perhaps matches TRBD2 (6 bases). The CDR3 is made up of 16 amino acids. Trimming cost V 5 bases and J 0 bases, with 11 bases left between them. Germline V CDR1 and CDR2: MNHEY, SMNVEV (reference sequence). CDR3 coding DNA: TGTGCCAGCAGTAGGGGAGGACTCTCTGGGGCCAACGTCCTGACTTTC. Translating gives CASSRGGLSGANVLTF.

This clonotype was seen many times. The chain links TRBV3-1 to TRBJ1-4; D is undetermined. V was clipped by 2 bases and J by 5 bases, with 12 bases between them. CDR1 and CDR2 (germline): LGHDT, YNNKEL (reference sequence). The CDR3 is 15 residues long. The CDR3 nucleotides read TGTGCCAGCAGCCAATCCCCCCGGTACAATGAAAAACTGTTTTTT. Translated: CASSQSPRYNEKLFF.

The rearrangement links TRBV6-5 to TRBJ2-7, with 11 bases lining up with TRBD2. The CDR3 has 16 residues. Germline V CDR1 and CDR2: MNHEY, SVGAGI. Trimming cost V 4 bases and J 4 bases; bases outside gene matches: 9. The CDR3 here is CASSSHLAGGAYEQYF. The CDR3 coding sequence is TGTGCCAGCAGTTCACACTTAGCGGGAGGGGCTTACGAGCAGTACTTC.

At least ten counts were recorded for this clonotype. The V and J genes are TRBV20-1 and TRBJ2-3; perhaps D is TRBD1 or TRBD2 (7 bases each). With 0 bases removed from V and 4 bases from J, the gap between germline ends came to 17 bases. In germline, CDR1 is DFQATT, CDR2 SNEGSKA (reference sequence). This CDR3 is built from 16 residues. Here the CDR3 reads CSARESGRGPADTQYF. The CDR3 DNA is TGCAGTGCTAGAGAAAGTGGGAGGGGGCCAGCAGATACGCAGTATTTT.

This clonotype was seen many times. The chain is built from TRBV3-1 and TRBJ2-1, with 8 bases aligning to TRBD2. Germline lookup yields CDR1 LGHDT and CDR2 YNNKEL (reference sequence). CDR3 size: 14 residues. V shed 3 bases and J 5 bases; nucleotides not matched to a gene: 3. The CDR3 loop is CASSHREGDNEQFF. The CDR3 coding sequence is TGTGCCAGCAGCCACCGGGAGGGGGACAATGAGCAGTTCTTC.

At least ten counts were recorded for this clonotype. V gene TRBV28 combines with J gene TRBJ2-5, with 14 bases aligning to TRBD2. The germline V gene has CDR1 MDHEN and CDR2 SYDVKM. The CDR3 is made up of 16 amino acids. Trimming cost V 6 bases and J 3 bases; bases outside gene matches: 6. The CDR3 bases are TGTGCCAGCAGCCTGCCGGGACTAGCGGGAGAAGAGACCCAGTACTTC. Translating gives CASSLPGLAGEETQYF.

This clonotype was detected ten times or more. The rearrangement joins TRBV12-3 or TRBV12-4 to TRBJ2-7, with D tentatively TRBD2 (5 bases). V lost 4 bases to trimming and J lost 5 bases, with 6 bases between them. CDR3 length equals 11 residues. Here the CDR3 reads CASSSLDEQYF. The DNA of the CDR3 is TGTGCCAGCAGTTCACTAGACGAGCAGTACTTC.

In its sample, this clonotype was seen a few times. The rearrangement links TRBV6-2 or TRBV6-3 to TRBJ2-5, with TRBD1 matching over 8 bases. CDR3 length: 16 amino acids. V dropped 4 bases and J dropped 2; count of bases not matched to a gene: 9. Germline V lookup: CDR1 MNHEY, CDR2 SVGEGT. As DNA, the CDR3 is TGTGCCAGCAGTTCTAAAGGGGACAGGCCTCAAGAGACCCAGTACTTC. Protein: CASSSKGDRPQETQYF.

This chain uses TRBV19 with TRBJ2-7; unclear D gene. Trimming took off 0 bases at V and 1 base at J, with 10 bases between the two ends. The CDR3 spans 15 residues. Germline CDR1 and CDR2: LNHDA and SQIVND (reference sequence). CDR3 coding DNA: TGTGCCAGTAGTATAGAAAGGACGGATTCCTACGAGCAGTACTTC. This codes for CASSIERTDSYEQYF.

CDR3 region: CASLPNAQMAQYF. CDR3 coding DNA: TGTGCCAGCCTTCCCAATGCACAGATGGCGCAGTATTTT. The V and J genes are TRBV2 and TRBJ2-3; D gene uncertain. The CDR3 covers 13 residues. V gave up 8 bases and J gave up 10 bases, with 19 bases separating them. Germline CDR1 is SNHLY and CDR2 is FYNNEI.

Ten or more counts support this clonotype. The chain has TRBV12-3 or TRBV12-4 and TRBJ2-5; 14 nucleotides align to TRBD2. The J segment lost 5 bases and the V segment lost 8 bases, leaving 13 bases of the junction unmatched. The CDR3 is 17 residues long. The CDR3 bases are TGTGCCAGCTCCTATTGGGGGACTAGCGGGAGTTGGGAGACCCAGTACTTC. It is translated as CASSYWGTSGSWETQYF.

This clonotype came up many times. CDR3 region: CASSLRLAGSRSYNEQFF. CDR3 coding DNA: TGTGCCAGCAGCTTACGGCTAGCGGGTTCCCGCTCCTACAATGAGCAGTTCTTC. The chain recombines TRBV7-2 with TRBJ2-1; 8 nucleotides align to TRBD2. With 2 bases clipped from V and 0 bases from J, the junction kept 9 bases outside the gene matches. CDR1 SGHTA and CDR2 FQGNSA come from the germline V gene. The CDR3 has 18 amino acids.

This clonotype was found a few times. The J gene is TRBJ2-5, the V gene TRBV28; D is unclear. This CDR3 is built from 15 residues. V lost 2 bases and J 1 base, leaving 11 bases between the germline ends. Germline CDR1 MDHEN, CDR2 SYDVKM. The CDR3 region has the DNA TGTGCCAGCAGTTTACCAGGCATAATCCAAGAGACCCAGTACTTC. Its translation: CASSLPGIIQETQYF.

This clonotype was detected ten times or more. The V and J genes are TRBV2 and TRBJ2-1, with D hard to call. Germline V gives CDR1 SNHLY, CDR2 FYNNEI. This CDR3 is built from 11 residues. Trimming left V 8 bases short and J 8 bases short, with 10 bases between. Here the CDR3 DNA reads TGTGCCAGCTTCGCGAGGCATGAGCAGTTCTTC. Its translation is CASFARHEQFF.

This clonotype occurred once. The chain has TRBV20-1 and TRBJ2-1, with D possibly TRBD2 on 5 matching bases. The V and J ends lost 1 base and 0 bases respectively, with 10 bases between them. Germline V CDR1 and CDR2: DFQATT, SNEGSKA (reference sequence). This CDR3 comprises 15 residues. The CDR3 here is CSARVALHSYNEQFF. CDR3 sequence (DNA): TGCAGTGCTAGAGTAGCGTTACACTCCTACAATGAGCAGTTCTTC.

This clonotype was recorded many times. The chain recombines TRBV12-3 or TRBV12-4 with TRBJ2-4, with D maybe TRBD1 (5 bases). This CDR3 has 16 amino acids. V was shortened by 0 bases and J by 7 bases, with 16 bases between the two germline ends. The CDR3 spells CASSLALGKGLNIQYF. The DNA for the CDR3 is TGTGCCAGCAGTTTAGCGCTGGGGAAGGGGCTGAACATTCAGTACTTC.